The T cell receptor beta chain described here comes from a study of cytomegalovirus exposure and HLA in healthy donors. On the study more broadly: Early released data had roughly 81 million unique TCRs, all coming from HLA-typed donors. Study-level findings and limits: There were several of the most significant clusters that appeared linked to common viral pathogens in a later analysis. The study carried out a later analysis of TCR beta sequences. It associated some 15,000 of them with specific HLA alleles at a false discovery rate of 0.05.

The CDR3 covers 13 residues. Trimming took 3 bases from V and 3 from J, leaving 9 bases between them. Looked up from germline, CDR1 is KGHSH and CDR2 is LQKENI. The PCR was carried out with 60 Vbeta primers and 13 Jbeta primers. TCRdb's table, derived via immunoSEQ multiplex PCR, lists solely in-frame clones and lacks some. This listing includes 50,000 or so clones. On this clone: Its matching antigen is unknown.

The sequence was collected from a middle-aged man in good health and CMV-seropositive. The material sequenced was PBMCs. The chain combines TRBV18 with TRBJ2-7; a possible D gene is TRBD1 (6 bases). The CDR3, as DNA: TGTGCCAGCTCACCGGACAGCCTCTACGAGCAGTACTTC. Its translation is CASSPDSLYEQYF.